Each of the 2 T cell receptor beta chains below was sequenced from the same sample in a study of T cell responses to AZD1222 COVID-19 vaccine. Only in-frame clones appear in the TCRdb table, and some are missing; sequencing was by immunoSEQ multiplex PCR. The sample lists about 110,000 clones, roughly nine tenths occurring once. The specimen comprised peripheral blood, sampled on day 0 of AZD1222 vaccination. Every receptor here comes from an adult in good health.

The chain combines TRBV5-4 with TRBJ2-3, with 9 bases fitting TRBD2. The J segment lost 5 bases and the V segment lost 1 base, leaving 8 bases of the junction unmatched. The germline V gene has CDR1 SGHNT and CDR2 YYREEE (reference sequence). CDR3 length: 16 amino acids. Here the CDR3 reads CASSLRRERGEDTQYF. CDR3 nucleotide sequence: TGTGCCAGCAGCTTGCGTCGGGAGCGGGGGGAAGATACGCAGTATTTT.

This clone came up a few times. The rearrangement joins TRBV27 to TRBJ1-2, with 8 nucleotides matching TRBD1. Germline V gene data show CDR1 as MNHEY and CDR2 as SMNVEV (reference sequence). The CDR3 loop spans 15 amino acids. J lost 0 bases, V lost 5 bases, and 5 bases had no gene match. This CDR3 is CASSPGQGANYGYTF. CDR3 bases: TGTGCCAGCAGTCCCGGACAGGGAGCTAACTATGGCTACACCTTC.